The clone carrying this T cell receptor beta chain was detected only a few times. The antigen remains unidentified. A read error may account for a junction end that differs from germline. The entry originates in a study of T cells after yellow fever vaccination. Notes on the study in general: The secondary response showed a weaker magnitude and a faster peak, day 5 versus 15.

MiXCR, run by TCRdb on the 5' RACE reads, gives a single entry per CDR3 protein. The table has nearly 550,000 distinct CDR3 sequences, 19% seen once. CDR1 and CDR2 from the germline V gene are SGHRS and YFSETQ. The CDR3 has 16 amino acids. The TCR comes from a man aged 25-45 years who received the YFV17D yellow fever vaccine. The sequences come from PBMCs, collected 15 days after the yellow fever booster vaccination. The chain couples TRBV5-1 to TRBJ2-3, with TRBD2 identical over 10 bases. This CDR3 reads CASSSGSSGRTDTQYF. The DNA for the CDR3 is TGTGCCAGCAGTTCTGGCTCTAGCGGGAGAACAGATACGCAGTATTTT.